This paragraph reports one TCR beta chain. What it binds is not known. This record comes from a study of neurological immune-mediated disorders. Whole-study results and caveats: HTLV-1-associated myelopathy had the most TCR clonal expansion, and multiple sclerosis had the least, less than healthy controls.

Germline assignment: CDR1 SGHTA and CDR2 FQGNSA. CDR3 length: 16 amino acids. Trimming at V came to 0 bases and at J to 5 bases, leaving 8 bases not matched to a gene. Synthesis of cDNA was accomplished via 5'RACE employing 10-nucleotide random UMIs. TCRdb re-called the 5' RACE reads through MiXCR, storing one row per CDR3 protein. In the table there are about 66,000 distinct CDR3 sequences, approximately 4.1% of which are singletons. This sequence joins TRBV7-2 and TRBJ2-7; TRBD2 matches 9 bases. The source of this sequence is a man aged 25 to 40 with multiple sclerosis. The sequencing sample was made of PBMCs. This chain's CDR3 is CASSLAGLAGWDEQYF. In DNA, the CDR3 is TGTGCCAGCAGCTTAGCGGGGCTAGCGGGGTGGGACGAGCAGTACTTC.